Following are 31 T cell receptor beta chains from one sample sequenced in a study of lymphopenia after photon versus proton radiotherapy. Libraries were prepared by immunoSEQ multiplex PCR; TCRdb keeps only in-frame clonotypes and omits some of them. The sample holds tens of thousands of clones, more than 70% seen once. This material consisted of peripheral blood, taken from a patient treated with proton-based radiotherapy. All receptors derive from a woman aged 70-85 years with pancreatic cancer. Some clones in this sample may be carry-over from other donors' samples.

The J gene is TRBJ2-7, the V gene TRBV29-1; D gene unclear. The length of the CDR3 is 15 residues. In germline, CDR1 is SQVTM, CDR2 ANQGSEA. Trimming removed 4 bases from V and 3 bases from J, with 19 bases in between. The CDR3 protein is CSVAVLAGDVYEQYF. DNA of the CDR3: TGCAGCGTTGCCGTATTGGCAGGCGATGTCTACGAGCAGTACTTC.

The chain has TRBV4-1 and TRBJ2-2; D is uncertain. V lost 0 bases to trimming and J lost 5 bases, with 7 bases between them. The CDR3 spans 14 residues. Germline assignment: CDR1 MGHRA and CDR2 YSYEKL. In DNA form, the CDR3 reads TGCGCCAGCAGCCAAGATAAGCAAACCGGGGAGCTGTTTTTT. Protein: CASSQDKQTGELFF.

The chain employs TRBV5-1 and TRBJ1-1, with unresolved D. Per germline, CDR1 SGHRS and CDR2 YFSETQ. This CDR3 contains 14 residues. V was cut by 4 bases and J by 3 bases, with 13 bases left in between. The CDR3 reads CASSLQEGYTEAFF. As DNA, the CDR3 is TGCGCCAGCAGCCTCCAGGAGGGTTACACTGAAGCTTTCTTT. Looking up the rest from reference TRBV5-1 and TRBJ1-1 gives the full variable domain: KAGVTQTPRYLIKTRGQQVTLSCSPISGHRSVSWYQQTPGQGLQFLFEYFSETQRNKGNFPGRFSGRQFSNSRSEMNVSTLELGDSALYLCASSLQEGYTEAFFGQGTRLTVV.

This clone was seen a single time. The V gene is TRBV5-1, the J gene TRBJ1-1; TRBD1 matches 10 bases. The junction had 12 bases not matched to a gene; V was cut back by 4 bases and J by 0 bases. Germline V gene lookup returns CDR1 SGHRS and CDR2 YFSETQ. This CDR3 comprises 18 residues. The CDR3 DNA follows: TGCGCCAGCAGCCTCCCCCCGGGACAGGGGTCATTGAACACTGAAGCTTTCTTT. Its protein is CASSLPPGQGSLNTEAFF.

The V gene is TRBV4-2, the J gene TRBJ2-1, with D unresolved. Per germline, CDR1 LGHNA and CDR2 YNFKEQ. V lost 2 bases and J lost 0, with 8 bases in between. CDR3 length: 15 amino acids. This CDR3 reads CASSQSPSSYNEQFF. In nucleotides, the CDR3 is TGTGCCAGCAGCCAAAGTCCGAGCTCCTACAATGAGCAGTTCTTC.

This chain connects TRBV19 to TRBJ1-5, with 7 bases identical to TRBD1. Germline-derived CDR1 and CDR2 are LNHDA and SQIVND (reference sequence). The trim removed 6 bases at V and 0 bases at J, leaving 2 bases unmatched. This CDR3 has 14 amino acids. The CDR3 here is CASRQGNSNQPQHF. Written as DNA, the CDR3 is TGTGCCAGTAGACAGGGGAATAGCAATCAGCCCCAGCATTTT. The full variable domain, completed using reference TRBV19 and TRBJ1-5, is DGGITQSPKYLFRKEGQNVTLSCEQNLNHDAMYWYRQDPGQGLRLIYYSQIVNDFQKGDIAEGYSVSREKKESFPLTVTSAQKNPTAFYLCASRQGNSNQPQHFGDGTRLSIL.

The rearrangement links TRBV12-2 to TRBJ1-6. TRBV12-2 is given as a pseudogene. The CDR3 loop spans 16 amino acids. CDR3 sequence: CASRSLRNPNNSPLHF. As DNA, the CDR3 is TGTGCAAGTCGCTCACTCCGGAACCCCAATAATTCACCCCTCCACTTT.

The chain recombines TRBV19 with TRBJ1-2, with TRBD1 as a possible D gene (5 bases). From germline, CDR1 is LNHDA and CDR2 SQIVND (reference sequence). V lost 3 bases to trimming and J lost 8 bases, with 13 bases between them. The CDR3 length is 13 residues. CDR3: CASSMLAGRGYTF. The DNA of the CDR3 is TGTGCCAGTAGTATGTTGGCAGGGCGAGGCTACACCTTC.

The J gene is TRBJ2-7, the V gene TRBV4-3; 11 bases match TRBD2. The CDR3 is 15 amino acids. Germline V gives CDR1 LGHNA, CDR2 YSLEER. The V and J ends lost 1 base and 6 bases, in that order; junction bases with no gene match: 5. The CDR3 DNA follows: TGCGCCAGCAGCCAAGGAACTAGCGGGAGAGGCGAGCAGTACTTC. This gives the protein CASSQGTSGRGEQYF.

The chain uses TRBV6-1 and TRBJ2-7, with 8 bases identical to TRBD1. V gave up 2 bases and J gave up 0 bases; unmatched junction bases: 6. The V gene's germline CDR1 is MNHNS and CDR2 SASEGT. The CDR3 is 16 amino acids. CDR3 DNA sequence: TGTGCCAGCAGTGAACGGGGCAGGGGGCTCTCCTACGAGCAGTACTTC. Its translation: CASSERGRGLSYEQYF.

The chain links TRBV10-3 to TRBJ1-1; 7 bases map to TRBD1. This CDR3 is built from 15 residues. V was clipped by 0 bases and J by 10 bases; unmatched bases: 11. Germline V gene sequence: CDR1 ENHRY, CDR2 SYGVKD. The CDR3 coding sequence is TGTGCCATCAGTGAGTCGATGTCGGAGGGGGCAGGAGCTTTCTTT. It encodes CAISESMSEGAGAFF.

This clone showed up just once. The V call is TRBV9, the J call TRBJ2-5, with a weak D call TRBD2 (5 bases). This CDR3 is built from 15 residues. Germline lookup yields CDR1 SGDLS and CDR2 YYNGEE. The V end was cut by 0 bases, the J end by 3 bases, with 12 bases between. CDR3 sequence (DNA): TGTGCCAGCAGCGTAGGCGCGGCCGGGGAAGAGACCCAGTACTTC. Translated, it gives CASSVGAAGEETQYF.

The rearrangement joins TRBV4-2 to TRBJ2-1; 11 bases are shared with TRBD2. The V gene end was trimmed by 2 bases and the J gene end by 0 bases; junction bases not matched to a gene: 6. CDR3 length equals 18 residues. The germline gives CDR1 LGHNA, CDR2 YNFKEQ. As DNA, the CDR3 is TGTGCCAGCAGCCAACCTACTAGCGGGAGCTCCTCCTACAATGAGCAGTTCTTC. It translates to CASSQPTSGSSSYNEQFF.

This sequence joins TRBV28 and TRBJ2-7; 11 bases fit TRBD2. With 4 bases clipped from V and 6 bases from J, the junction kept 5 bases outside the gene matches. CDR1 is MDHEN, CDR2 SYDVKM, per germline. There are 14 residues in the CDR3. Written as DNA, the CDR3 is TGTGCCAGCAGTTCGACTAGCGGGAAGCGCGAGCAGTACTTC. Its translation is CASSSTSGKREQYF.

As regards this clone: One junction end does not reproduce the germline sequence, and a read error may be involved. This rearrangement joins TRBV2 to TRBJ1-1; D not resolved. CDR1 is SNHLY, CDR2 FYNNEI, per germline. The CDR3 contains 13 residues. This CDR3 reads CVSSEVRNTEAFF. The CDR3, as DNA: TGTGTCAGCAGTGAAGTCAGGAACACTGAAGCTTTCTTT.

This clone was picked up one time. The chain links TRBV11-2 to TRBJ1-6; 7 nucleotides align to TRBD1. Germline assignment: CDR1 SGHAT and CDR2 FQNNGV. With 1 base clipped from V and 10 bases from J, the junction kept 7 bases outside the gene matches. The CDR3 covers 15 residues. CDR3 coding DNA: TGTGCCAGCAGCTTAGTAACAGGGGCGGAATCACCCCTCCACTTT. Amino acids: CASSLVTGAESPLHF.

V usage is TRBV6-5 and J usage is TRBJ2-7; perhaps TRBD2 as D (6 bases). This CDR3 comprises 14 residues. Germline CDR1 reads MNHEY; CDR2 reads SVGAGI. V lost 7 bases and J lost 3, with 16 bases in between. The CDR3 nucleotides read TGTGCCAGCACGCGGGCAGGGAGGAACTACGAGCAGTACTTC. Amino acid sequence: CASTRAGRNYEQYF.

The V and J genes are TRBV5-1 and TRBJ1-4; 9 bases fit TRBD1. The CDR3 loop spans 15 amino acids. V lost 2 bases to trimming and J lost 8 bases; unmatched junction nucleotides: 7. The germline V gene encodes CDR1 SGHRS and CDR2 YFSETQ. Written as DNA, the CDR3 is TGCGCCAGCAGCTTAGAGGGACAGGGACGGGAAAAACTGTTTTTT. It yields the protein CASSLEGQGREKLFF.

CDR3 nucleotides: TGTGCCAGCAGCTTGGGGAGGTTTAACTATGGCTACACCTTC. It encodes CASSLGRFNYGYTF. The chain has TRBV5-4 and TRBJ1-2; D not resolved. V lost 0 bases, J lost 1 base, and 7 bases lay in between. The germline V gene encodes CDR1 SGHNT and CDR2 YYREEE (reference sequence). The CDR3 consists of 14 residues. Filled out from reference TRBV5-4 and TRBJ1-2, the complete variable domain reads ETGVTQSPTHLIKTRGQQVTLRCSSQSGHNTVSWYQQALGQGPQFIFQYYREEENGRGNFPPRFSGLQFPNYSSELNVNALELDDSALYLCASSLGRFNYGYTFGSGTRLTVV.

A few counts support this clone. The gene calls are TRBV30 and TRBJ2-3, with unresolved D. The V gene's germline CDR1 is GTSNPN and CDR2 SVGIG (reference sequence). CDR3 length equals 13 residues. Trimming stripped 1 base from V and 0 bases from J, with 5 bases between. CDR3 bases: TGTGCCTGGAGTGCCCGAAGCACAGATACGCAGTATTTT. As protein: CAWSARSTDTQYF.

J is TRBJ1-3 and V is TRBV10-2; D gene ambiguous. The ends were cut back, 4 bases at V and 4 bases at J, with 5 bases in the middle. CDR1 is WSHSY, CDR2 SAAADI, per germline. CDR3 length: 12 amino acids. Here the CDR3 reads CASSADGNTIYF. The CDR3 nucleotides are TGCGCCAGCAGTGCCGACGGAAACACCATATATTTT.

This chain joins TRBV28 and TRBJ1-1, with D possibly matching TRBD1 (5 bases). Trimming stripped 3 bases from V and 3 bases from J, with 14 bases between. Looked up from germline, CDR1 is MDHEN and CDR2 is SYDVKM. This CDR3 has 15 amino acids. The CDR3 protein is CASSFSRGRDTEAFF. In nucleotides, the CDR3 is TGTGCCAGCAGTTTCAGTAGGGGTCGAGACACTGAAGCTTTCTTT.

The chain uses TRBV5-1 and TRBJ2-3; 8 nucleotides match TRBD2. This CDR3 is 16 amino acids long. The V and J ends lost 7 bases and 0 bases, in that order; junction bases with no gene match: 10. The germline V gene encodes CDR1 SGHRS and CDR2 YFSETQ. The CDR3 is CASRGGGASSTDTQYF. CDR3 nucleotide sequence: TGCGCCAGCCGGGGGGGAGGCGCCTCTAGCACAGATACGCAGTATTTT. The variable domain in full, with the rest retrieved from reference TRBV5-1 and TRBJ2-3, is KAGVTQTPRYLIKTRGQQVTLSCSPISGHRSVSWYQQTPGQGLQFLFEYFSETQRNKGNFPGRFSGRQFSNSRSEMNVSTLELGDSALYLCASRGGGASSTDTQYFGPGTRLTVL.

This chain joins TRBV28 and TRBJ1-5, with a weak D call TRBD1 (5 bases). Deletions cut 6 bases from V and 1 base from J, with 16 bases between. This CDR3 comprises 16 residues. Germline CDR1 reads MDHEN; CDR2 reads SYDVKM. The CDR3 DNA is TGTGCCAGCAGCGTCCTTCCCGGGACGAGCAATCAGCCCCAGCATTTT. It is translated as CASSVLPGTSNQPQHF.

The chain uses TRBV10-3 and TRBJ2-3, with D tentatively TRBD2 (5 bases). V lost 3 bases, J lost 7 bases, and 14 bases lay in between. Germline lookup yields CDR1 ENHRY and CDR2 SYGVKD. The CDR3 is made up of 14 amino acids. The CDR3 nucleotides read TGTGCCATCAGTGATGGGAGAGGCGGTTATACGCAGTATTTT. Encoded protein: CAISDGRGGYTQYF.

The CDR3 bases are TGTGCCAGCAGCTTAGATGCATCGGGACAGGGGACCGACGAGCAGTACTTC. Translated, it gives CASSLDASGQGTDEQYF. The rearrangement uses TRBV7-9 and TRBJ2-7; 10 nucleotides agree with TRBD1. The germline gives CDR1 SEHNR, CDR2 FQNEAQ (reference sequence). V shed 1 base, J shed 5 bases, and the junction held 11 bases outside the gene matches. This CDR3 spans 17 amino acids.

The chain is built from TRBV7-9 and TRBJ2-5; TRBD2 might be the D (6 bases). Germline V lookup: CDR1 SEHNR, CDR2 FQNEAQ (reference sequence). V was cut by 5 bases and J by 2 bases, with 15 bases left in between. CDR3 length: 15 amino acids. The CDR3: CASSPRLDLQETQYF. The CDR3 region has the DNA TGTGCCAGCAGCCCCCGACTAGACCTACAAGAGACCCAGTACTTC.

The CDR3 DNA follows: TGCAGCGTTGAGGGCAGGGGGCAAAACTATGGCTACACCTTC. This sequence encodes CSVEGRGQNYGYTF. V gene TRBV29-1 combines with J gene TRBJ1-2, with TRBD1 matching over 8 bases. The CDR3 runs 14 residues. Germline V gene data show CDR1 as SQVTM and CDR2 as ANQGSEA. V dropped 3 bases and J dropped 2; count of bases not matched to a gene: 5.

V usage is TRBV11-2 and J usage is TRBJ2-1, with D unresolved. The CDR3 is 14 residues long. Germline V gives CDR1 SGHAT, CDR2 FQNNGV. Trimming took 2 bases from V and 6 from J, leaving 11 bases between them. CDR3 DNA sequence: TGTGCCAGCAGCTTAAACCGGGTCGTCAATGAGCAGTTCTTC. As protein: CASSLNRVVNEQFF.

This sequence joins TRBV5-6 and TRBJ1-4; TRBD1 matches at 8 bases. The CDR3 contains 17 residues. From germline, CDR1 is SGHDT and CDR2 YYEEEE. Trimming took 0 bases from V and 3 from J; bases not matched to a gene: 7. CDR3 DNA: TGTGCCAGCAGCTTGGGACAGGGGTTTACGGCTAATGAAAAACTGTTTTTT. Amino acid sequence: CASSLGQGFTANEKLFF.

This CDR3 is CASSAGVGPNEQFF. CDR3 nucleotide sequence: TGTGCCAGCAGCGCAGGGGTCGGTCCAAATGAGCAGTTCTTC. The rearrangement joins TRBV7-2 to TRBJ2-1, with D tentatively TRBD1 (6 bases). Germline V gene lookup returns CDR1 SGHTA and CDR2 FQGNSA. Trimming removed 5 bases from V and 7 bases from J, with 15 bases in between. The CDR3 covers 14 residues.